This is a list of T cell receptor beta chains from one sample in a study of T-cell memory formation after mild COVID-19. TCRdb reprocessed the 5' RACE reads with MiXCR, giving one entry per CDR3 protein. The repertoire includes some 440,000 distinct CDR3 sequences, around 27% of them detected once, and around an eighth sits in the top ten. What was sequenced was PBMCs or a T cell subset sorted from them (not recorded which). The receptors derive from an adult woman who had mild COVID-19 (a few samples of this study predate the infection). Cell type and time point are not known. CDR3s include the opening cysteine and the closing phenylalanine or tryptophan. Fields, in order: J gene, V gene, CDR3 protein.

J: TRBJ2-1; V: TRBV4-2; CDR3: CASSQDGSDLQFF
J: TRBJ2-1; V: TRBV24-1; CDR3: CATSDQTDHHEQFF
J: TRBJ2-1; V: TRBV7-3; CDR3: CASSLTGLAGNEQFF
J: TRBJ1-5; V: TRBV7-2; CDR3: CASSLMDRDDQPQHF
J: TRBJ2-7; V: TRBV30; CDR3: CAWTGLPREQYF
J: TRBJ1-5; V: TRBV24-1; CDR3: CATSDPNTGGYQPQHF
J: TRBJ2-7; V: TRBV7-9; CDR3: CASSLASGPADEQYF
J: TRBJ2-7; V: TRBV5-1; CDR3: CASSSSGTGDYEQYF
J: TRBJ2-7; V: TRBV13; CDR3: CASSPTGQTADYEQYF
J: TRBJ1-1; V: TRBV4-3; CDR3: CASSQDPGTEAFF
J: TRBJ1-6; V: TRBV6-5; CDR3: CASSRPPTGTNYNSPLHF
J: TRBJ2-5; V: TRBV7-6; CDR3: CASSSVPGLAGGPPLGETQYF
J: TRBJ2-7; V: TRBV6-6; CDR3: CASSYEVPGPYEQYF
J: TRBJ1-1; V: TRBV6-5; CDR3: CASIPSGRSHTEAFF
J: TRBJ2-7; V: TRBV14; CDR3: CASSQDGTSGREQYF
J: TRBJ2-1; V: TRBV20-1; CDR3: CSARPGTGVYNEQFF
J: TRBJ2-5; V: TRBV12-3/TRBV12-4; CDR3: CASRRDRGARETQYF
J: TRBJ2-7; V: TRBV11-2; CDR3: CASSLVARYEQYF
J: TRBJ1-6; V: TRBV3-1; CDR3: CASSLSPGNSPLHF
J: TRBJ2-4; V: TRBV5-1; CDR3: CASSTGLAGGQAKNIQYF
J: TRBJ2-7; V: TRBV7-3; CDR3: CASSSGPGGYEQYF
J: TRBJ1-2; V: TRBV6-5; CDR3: CASSYRGRWNGYTF
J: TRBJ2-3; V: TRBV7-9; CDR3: CASSLNLDTQYF
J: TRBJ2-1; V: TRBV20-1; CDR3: CSARVLAGAEQFF
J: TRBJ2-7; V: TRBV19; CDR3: CASSIEAVVSYEQYF
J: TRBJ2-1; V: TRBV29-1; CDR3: CSGEKSATYNEQFF
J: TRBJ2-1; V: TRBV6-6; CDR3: CASSYGQTSGRSYEQFF
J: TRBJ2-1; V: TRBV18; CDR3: CASSPPGLAFEQFF
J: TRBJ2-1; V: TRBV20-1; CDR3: CSANRASGNEQFF
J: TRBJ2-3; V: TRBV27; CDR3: CASSLSGDGTDTQYF
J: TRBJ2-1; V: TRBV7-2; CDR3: CASSPRDRPYNEQFF
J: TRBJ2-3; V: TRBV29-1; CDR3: CSVPRTSGSTDTQYF
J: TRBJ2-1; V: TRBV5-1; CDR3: CASSFATSGGASDEQFF
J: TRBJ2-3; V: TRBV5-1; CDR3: CASSLVLGKGAGDTQYF
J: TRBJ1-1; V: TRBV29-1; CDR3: CSVEPGTANTEAFF
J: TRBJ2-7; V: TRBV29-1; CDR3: CSACQGVAGNYEQYF
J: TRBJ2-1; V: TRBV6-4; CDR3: CASSDSVGEGRNEQFF
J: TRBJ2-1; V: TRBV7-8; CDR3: CASSPSGTSLKPVF
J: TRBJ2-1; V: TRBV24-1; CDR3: CATSDIPREGSYNEQFF
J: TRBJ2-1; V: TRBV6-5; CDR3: CASSLLAGSNEQFF
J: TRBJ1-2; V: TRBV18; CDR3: CASSPRDFNYGYTF
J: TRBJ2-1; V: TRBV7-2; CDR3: CASTPLRGRHNEQFF
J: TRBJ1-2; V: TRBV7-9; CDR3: CASSPLFRDYGYTF
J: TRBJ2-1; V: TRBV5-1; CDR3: CASSSYLYGIKFF
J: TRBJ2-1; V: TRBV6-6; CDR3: CASSYSDLPSSYNEQFF
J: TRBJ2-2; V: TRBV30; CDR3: CAWSARTNTGELFF
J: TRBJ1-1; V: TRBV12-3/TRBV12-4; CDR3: CASSFVTGGIQAFF
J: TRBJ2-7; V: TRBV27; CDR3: CASSPSRVSYEQYF
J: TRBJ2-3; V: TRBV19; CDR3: CASSIDRTSDKYF
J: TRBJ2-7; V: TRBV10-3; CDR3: CAISEGVNYEQYF
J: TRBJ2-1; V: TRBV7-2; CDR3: CASSPSSGLYNEQFF
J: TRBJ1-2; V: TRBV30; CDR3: CAWIDRANYGYTF
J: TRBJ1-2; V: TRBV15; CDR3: CATSRDRGGYYGYTF